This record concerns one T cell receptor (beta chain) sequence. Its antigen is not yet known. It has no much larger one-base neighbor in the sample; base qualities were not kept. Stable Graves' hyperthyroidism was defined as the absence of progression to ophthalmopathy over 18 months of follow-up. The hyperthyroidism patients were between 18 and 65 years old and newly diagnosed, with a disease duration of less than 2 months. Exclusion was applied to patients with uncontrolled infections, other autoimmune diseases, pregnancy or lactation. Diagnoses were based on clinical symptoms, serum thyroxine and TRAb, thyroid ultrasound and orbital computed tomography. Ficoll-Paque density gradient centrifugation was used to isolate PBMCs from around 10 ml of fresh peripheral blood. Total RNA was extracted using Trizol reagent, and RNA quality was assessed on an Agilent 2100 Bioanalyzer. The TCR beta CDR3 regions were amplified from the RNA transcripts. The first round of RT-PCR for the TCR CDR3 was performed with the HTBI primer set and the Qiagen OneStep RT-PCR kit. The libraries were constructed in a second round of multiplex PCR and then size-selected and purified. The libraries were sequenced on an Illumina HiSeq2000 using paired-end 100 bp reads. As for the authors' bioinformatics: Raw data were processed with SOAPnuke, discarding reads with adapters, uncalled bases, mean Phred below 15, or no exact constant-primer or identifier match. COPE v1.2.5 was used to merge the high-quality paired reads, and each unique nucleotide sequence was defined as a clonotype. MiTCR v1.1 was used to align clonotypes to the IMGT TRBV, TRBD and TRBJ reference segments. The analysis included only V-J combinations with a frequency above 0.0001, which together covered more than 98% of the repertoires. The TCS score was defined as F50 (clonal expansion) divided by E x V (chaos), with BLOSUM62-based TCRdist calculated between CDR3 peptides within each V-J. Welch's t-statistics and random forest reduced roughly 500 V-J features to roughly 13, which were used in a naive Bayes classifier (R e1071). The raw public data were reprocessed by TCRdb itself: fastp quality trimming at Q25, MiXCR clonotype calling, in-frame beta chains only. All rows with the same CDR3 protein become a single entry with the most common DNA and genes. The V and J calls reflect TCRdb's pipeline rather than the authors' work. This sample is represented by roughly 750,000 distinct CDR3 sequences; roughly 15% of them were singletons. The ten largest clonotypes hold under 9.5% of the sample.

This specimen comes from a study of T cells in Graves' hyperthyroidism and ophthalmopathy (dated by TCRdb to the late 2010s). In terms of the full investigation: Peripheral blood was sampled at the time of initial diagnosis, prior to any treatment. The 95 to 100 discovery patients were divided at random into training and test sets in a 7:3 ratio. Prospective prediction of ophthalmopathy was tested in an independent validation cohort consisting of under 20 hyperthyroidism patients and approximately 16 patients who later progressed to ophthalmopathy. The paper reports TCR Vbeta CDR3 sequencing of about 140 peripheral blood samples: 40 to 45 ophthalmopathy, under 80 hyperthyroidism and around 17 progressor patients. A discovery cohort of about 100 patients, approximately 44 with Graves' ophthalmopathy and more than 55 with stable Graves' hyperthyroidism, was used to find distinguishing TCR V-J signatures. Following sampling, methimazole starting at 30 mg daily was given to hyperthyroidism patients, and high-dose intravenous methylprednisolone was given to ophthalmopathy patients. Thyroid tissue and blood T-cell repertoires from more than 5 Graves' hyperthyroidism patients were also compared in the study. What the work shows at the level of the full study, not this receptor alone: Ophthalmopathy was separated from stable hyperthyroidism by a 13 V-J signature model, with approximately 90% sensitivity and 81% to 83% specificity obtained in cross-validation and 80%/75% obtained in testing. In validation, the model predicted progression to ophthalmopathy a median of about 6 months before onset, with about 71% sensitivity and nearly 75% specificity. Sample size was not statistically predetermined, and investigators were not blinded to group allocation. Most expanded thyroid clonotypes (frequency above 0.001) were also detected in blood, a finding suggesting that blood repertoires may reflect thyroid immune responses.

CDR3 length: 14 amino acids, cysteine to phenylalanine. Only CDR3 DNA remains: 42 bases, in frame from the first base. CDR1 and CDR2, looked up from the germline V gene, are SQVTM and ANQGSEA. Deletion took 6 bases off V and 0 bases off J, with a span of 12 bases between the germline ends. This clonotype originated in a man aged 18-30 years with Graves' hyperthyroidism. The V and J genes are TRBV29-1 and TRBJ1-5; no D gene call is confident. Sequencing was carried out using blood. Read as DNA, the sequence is TGCAGCGTGGCCGTTGATTATAGCAATCAGCCCCAGCATTTT. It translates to CSVAVDYSNQPQHF.